The next 11 T cell receptor beta chains were all read from a single sample in a study of cytomegalovirus exposure and HLA in healthy donors. Sequenced by immunoSEQ multiplex PCR; TCRdb stores in-frame clones only, minus some. The table lists 240,000 or so clones, more than 75% of them singletons. The specimen sequenced was PBMCs. The source is a woman in her 30s in good health and CMV-seropositive.

This chain links TRBV5-4 with TRBJ2-7; 10 bases fit TRBD1. The CDR3 spans 16 residues. The germline CDR1 and CDR2 sequences are SGHNT and YYREEE (reference sequence). V shed 4 bases and J 4 bases; nucleotides not matched to a gene: 11. CDR3 protein: CASSAGQGFGGYEQYF. CDR3 nucleotides: TGTGCCAGCAGCGCGGGACAGGGGTTTGGAGGGTACGAGCAGTACTTC.

The rearrangement joins TRBV30 to TRBJ2-1; tentatively, D is TRBD2 (6 bases). The CDR3 consists of 16 residues. The germline V gene has CDR1 GTSNPN and CDR2 SVGIG (reference sequence). Trimming took 2 bases from V and 4 from J, leaving 18 bases between them. The CDR3 DNA follows: TGTGCCTGGAGTTCTCGGGAGTTTAGTAGATACAATGAGCAGTTCTTC. Protein: CAWSSREFSRYNEQFF.

The gene calls are TRBV27 and TRBJ1-5; 8 bases align to TRBD1. This CDR3 region has 21 residues. The germline gives CDR1 MNHEY, CDR2 SMNVEV (reference sequence). V was clipped by 5 bases and J by 0 bases; unmatched bases: 21. DNA for the CDR3: TGTGCCAGCAGTGCCCTAACGGGACAGGCCATTTTTGATTATAGCAATCAGCCCCAGCATTTT. Amino acid sequence: CASSALTGQAIFDYSNQPQHF.

The genes are TRBV19 and TRBJ1-2, with TRBD1 identical over 10 bases. Germline assignment: CDR1 LNHDA and CDR2 SQIVND (reference sequence). J gave up 4 bases and V 5 bases, and 16 bases lay outside the gene matches. This CDR3 has 18 amino acids. The CDR3 DNA is TGTGCCAGTAGTCCCCGTATCCTGGACAGGGGGAGGGTCTATGGCTACACCTTC. It specifies CASSPRILDRGRVYGYTF. Full variable domain (remainder filled in from reference TRBV19 and TRBJ1-2): DGGITQSPKYLFRKEGQNVTLSCEQNLNHDAMYWYRQDPGQGLRLIYYSQIVNDFQKGDIAEGYSVSREKKESFPLTVTSAQKNPTAFYLCASSPRILDRGRVYGYTFGSGTRLTVV.

The rearrangement uses TRBV27 and TRBJ2-3; 16 nucleotides line up with TRBD2. This CDR3 is 16 amino acids long. Germline loops: CDR1 MNHEY, CDR2 SMNVEV (reference sequence). V was pared by 5 bases and J by 4 bases, with 3 bases of the junction left unmatched. Here the CDR3 DNA reads TGTGCCAGCAGTATGGGACTAGCGGGAGGGTCAGATACGCAGTATTTT. Residues: CASSMGLAGGSDTQYF.

This chain joins TRBV2 and TRBJ1-3; D possibly corresponds to TRBD1 (5 bases). The V gene lost 4 bases and the J gene lost 2 bases, with 15 bases spanning the gap. Germline V lookup: CDR1 SNHLY, CDR2 FYNNEI. The CDR3 runs 16 residues. The CDR3, as DNA: TGTGCCAGCAGTGCCTTGGGGGAGGGGACTGGAAACACCATATATTTT. Amino acid sequence: CASSALGEGTGNTIYF.

The chain joins TRBV4-1 to TRBJ1-5, with D perhaps matching TRBD1 (5 bases). The CDR3 spans 16 residues. Per the germline V gene, CDR1 is MGHRA and CDR2 is YSYEKL. The ends were cut back, 0 bases at V and 8 bases at J, with 17 bases in the middle. CDR3 protein: CASSQELGGTAEPQHF. The CDR3, as DNA: TGCGCCAGCAGCCAAGAGTTAGGCGGGACCGCTGAGCCCCAGCATTTT.

This chain joins TRBV5-1 and TRBJ1-1; no firm D call. CDR1 SGHRS and CDR2 YFSETQ come from the germline V gene. The CDR3 spans 16 residues. The ends were cut back, 4 bases at V and 0 bases at J, with 16 bases in the middle. In nucleotides, the CDR3 is TGCGCCAGCAGCGGTGGAGCAGTCAGTTTGAACACTGAAGCTTTCTTT. Translated, it gives CASSGGAVSLNTEAFF.

In this sample, this clone turned up many times. J is TRBJ2-1 and V is TRBV10-1; TRBD2 might be the D (5 bases). The CDR3 is 13 residues long. Per germline, CDR1 WNHNN and CDR2 SYGVQD (reference sequence). The V end lost 8 bases, the J end lost 4 bases, and 12 bases lay between the germline ends. CDR3 bases: TGCGCCAGCTCTAGCCGGGCATACAATGAGCAGTTCTTC. Amino acids: CASSSRAYNEQFF.

CDR3 sequence: CATSRDMSLAKNIQYF. The CDR3 nucleotides read TGTGCCACCAGCAGAGATATGTCCCTAGCCAAAAACATTCAGTACTTC. The V call is TRBV15, the J call TRBJ2-4; no definite D call. CDR1 LNHNV and CDR2 YYDKDF come from the germline V gene (reference sequence). V was cut by 0 bases and J by 0 bases, with 9 bases left in between. The CDR3 contains 16 residues.

The V call is TRBV6-4, the J call TRBJ2-3; TRBD2 is a possible D gene (6 bases). CDR1 MRHNA and CDR2 SNTAGT come from the germline V gene. CDR3 length: 14 amino acids. V dropped 3 bases and J dropped 1 base, with 8 bases sitting between them. DNA for the CDR3: TGTGCCAGCAGTGAGGCTAGCGGCACAGATACGCAGTATTTT. It specifies CASSEASGTDTQYF.